The present entry profiles one T cell receptor (beta chain) with its context. Its antigen remains unknown. Other DNA variants within this sample encode the same CDR3. Researchers ran the PCR with 60 Vbeta and 13 Jbeta primers. TCRdb's copy holds only in-frame clones and misses some; the assay was immunoSEQ multiplex PCR. Here the sample spans 160,000 or so clones, roughly 80% being singletons. This sample was taken from a study of cytomegalovirus exposure and HLA in healthy donors. Turning to the study itself: As released early, the data held roughly 85 million unique TCRs from HLA-typed donors.

Germline lookup yields CDR1 MNHEY and CDR2 SVGAGI. This CDR3 has 14 residues. Unmatched junction bases numbered 5, after V lost 6 bases and J lost 1 base. Whole-study results and caveats: Sequences of the TCR beta chain were said to predict the HLA-A and HLA-B alleles of most subjects accurately. CMV serostatus alone was available as immune exposure information.

This TCR was recovered from a woman aged 25 to 39 in good health and CMV-seronegative. V is TRBV6-5 and J is TRBJ1-2, with 7 bases that match TRBD1. Sequencing was carried out using PBMCs. The CDR3: CASRRTGINYGYTF. Here the CDR3 DNA reads TGTGCCAGCAGACGGACAGGAATTAACTATGGCTACACCTTC.